This T cell receptor (beta chain) was captured in a study of blood T cell repertoires in COVID-19. As for the study in general: Acute and convalescent COVID-19 samples came from the United States, Italy and Spain. The analysed material was cDNA or gDNA that came from T cells, B-cell-depleted T cells, or PBMCs.

Authors' analysis steps: From reference gene primer amplification, estimates of nucleated cell counts were derived. Produced via immunoSEQ multiplex PCR; TCRdb's table is partial and in-frame only. V, J and clone size derive from that table, while D and trimming were established from the DNA sequence. The sample shows about 240,000 clones, 85% to 95% of them seen only once. Deletions cut 6 bases from V and 3 bases from J, with 6 bases between. This CDR3 is 11 amino acids long. From germline, CDR1 is SNHLY and CDR2 FYNNEI. A Seattle source enrolled patients during active infection and followed them longitudinally.

The source material was peripheral blood. The chain carries TRBV2 and TRBJ2-7, with D hard to call. The receptor comes from a man aged 25 to 40 with COVID-19, enrolled during active disease. The CDR3 DNA follows: TGTGCCAGCAGCTTATACTACGAGCAGTACTTC. It specifies CASSLYYEQYF.